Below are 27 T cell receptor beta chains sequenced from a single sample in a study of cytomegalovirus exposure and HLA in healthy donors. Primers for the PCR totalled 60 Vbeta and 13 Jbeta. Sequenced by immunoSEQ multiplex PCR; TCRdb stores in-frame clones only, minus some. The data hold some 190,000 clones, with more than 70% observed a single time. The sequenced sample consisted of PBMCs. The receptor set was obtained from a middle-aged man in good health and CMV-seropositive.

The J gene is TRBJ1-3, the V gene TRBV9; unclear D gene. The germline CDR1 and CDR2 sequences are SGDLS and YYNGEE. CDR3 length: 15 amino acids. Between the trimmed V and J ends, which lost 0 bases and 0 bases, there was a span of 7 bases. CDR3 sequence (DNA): TGTGCCAGCAGCGTAGATGCGGGCTCTGGAAACACCATATATTTT. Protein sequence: CASSVDAGSGNTIYF.

The CDR3 DNA follows: TGCAGCGTTGAACTAGCGGGAGGCCCGTTGGAGCTGTTTTTT. Protein product: CSVELAGGPLELFF. This sequence joins TRBV29-1 and TRBJ2-2; 11 positions match TRBD2. V gave up 2 bases and J gave up 10 bases; unmatched junction bases: 6. Per germline, CDR1 SQVTM and CDR2 ANQGSEA. This CDR3 is built from 14 residues.

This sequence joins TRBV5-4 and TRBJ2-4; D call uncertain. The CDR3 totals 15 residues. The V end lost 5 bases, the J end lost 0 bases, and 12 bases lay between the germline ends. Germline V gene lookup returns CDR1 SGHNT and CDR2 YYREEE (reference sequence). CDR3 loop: CASSTQTGAKNIQYF. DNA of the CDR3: TGTGCCAGCAGTACCCAGACTGGAGCCAAAAACATTCAGTACTTC.

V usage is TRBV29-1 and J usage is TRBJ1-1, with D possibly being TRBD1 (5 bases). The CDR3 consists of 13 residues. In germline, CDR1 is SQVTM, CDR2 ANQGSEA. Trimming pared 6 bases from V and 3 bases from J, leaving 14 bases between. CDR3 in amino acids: CSVVDRTDTEAFF. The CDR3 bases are TGCAGCGTCGTCGACAGAACGGACACTGAAGCTTTCTTT.

CDR3 protein: CASSPRRAGVHEQFF. CDR3 in DNA: TGTGCCAGCAGCCCCCGGAGGGCGGGAGTTCATGAGCAGTTCTTC. This sequence joins TRBV11-2 and TRBJ2-1; 7 nucleotides align to TRBD2. The CDR3 runs 15 residues. The junction had 12 bases not matched to a gene; V was cut back by 5 bases and J by 8 bases. Per germline, CDR1 SGHAT and CDR2 FQNNGV.

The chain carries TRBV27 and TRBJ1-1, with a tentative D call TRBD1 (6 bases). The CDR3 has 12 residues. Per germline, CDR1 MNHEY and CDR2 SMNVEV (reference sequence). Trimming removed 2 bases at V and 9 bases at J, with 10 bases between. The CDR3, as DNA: TGTGCCAGCAGTTTACCGGGGGGGCAAGCTTTCTTT. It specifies CASSLPGGQAFF.

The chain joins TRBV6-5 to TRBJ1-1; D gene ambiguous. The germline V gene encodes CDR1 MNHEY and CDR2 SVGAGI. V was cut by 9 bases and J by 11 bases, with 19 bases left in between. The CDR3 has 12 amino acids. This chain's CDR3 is CASSLPGKRAFF. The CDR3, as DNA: TGTGCCAGTTCCCTGCCGGGGAAGAGGGCTTTCTTT.

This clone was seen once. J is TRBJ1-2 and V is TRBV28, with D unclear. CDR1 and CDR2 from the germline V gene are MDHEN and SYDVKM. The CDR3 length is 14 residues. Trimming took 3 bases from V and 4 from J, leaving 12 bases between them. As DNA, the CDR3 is TGTGCCAGCAGTTTCGGAGGTGCCATCTATGGCTACACCTTC. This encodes CASSFGGAIYGYTF.

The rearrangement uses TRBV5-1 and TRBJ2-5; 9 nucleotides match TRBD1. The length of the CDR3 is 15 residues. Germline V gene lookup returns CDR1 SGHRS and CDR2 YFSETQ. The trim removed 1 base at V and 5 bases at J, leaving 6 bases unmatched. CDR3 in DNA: TGCGCCAGCAGCTTGTTAACAGGGGGCATGGAGACCCAGTACTTC. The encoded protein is CASSLLTGGMETQYF.

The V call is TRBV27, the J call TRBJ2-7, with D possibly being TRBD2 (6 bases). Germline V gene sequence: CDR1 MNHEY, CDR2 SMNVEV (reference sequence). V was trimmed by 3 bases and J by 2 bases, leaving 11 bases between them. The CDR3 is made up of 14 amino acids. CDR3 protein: CASSFGGLTYEQYF. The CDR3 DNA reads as TGTGCCAGCAGTTTCGGAGGGCTGACCTACGAGCAGTACTTC.

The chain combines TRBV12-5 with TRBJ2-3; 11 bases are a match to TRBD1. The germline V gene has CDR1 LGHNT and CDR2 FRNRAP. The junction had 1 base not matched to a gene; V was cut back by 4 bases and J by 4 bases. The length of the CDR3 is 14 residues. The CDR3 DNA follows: TGTGCTAGTGGTTCGGGACAGGGGGCAGATACGCAGTATTTT. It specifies CASGSGQGADTQYF. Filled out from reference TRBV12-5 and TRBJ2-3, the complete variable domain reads DARVTQTPRHKVTEMGQEVTMRCQPILGHNTVFWYRQTMMQGLELLAYFRNRAPLDDSGMPKDRFSAEMPDATLATLKIQPSEPRDSAVYFCASGSGQGADTQYFGPGTRLTVL.

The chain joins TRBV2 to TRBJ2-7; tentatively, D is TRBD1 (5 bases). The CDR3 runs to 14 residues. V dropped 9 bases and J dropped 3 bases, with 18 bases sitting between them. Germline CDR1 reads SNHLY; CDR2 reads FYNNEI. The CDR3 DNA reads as TGTGCCAGGGACGTCGACAGTGATCGCTACGAGCAGTACTTC. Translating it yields CARDVDSDRYEQYF.

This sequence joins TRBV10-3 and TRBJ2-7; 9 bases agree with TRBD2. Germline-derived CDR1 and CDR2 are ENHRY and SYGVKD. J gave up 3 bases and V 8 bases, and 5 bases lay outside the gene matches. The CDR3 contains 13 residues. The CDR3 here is CAIGAGGDYEQYF. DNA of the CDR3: TGTGCCATCGGGGCGGGAGGGGACTACGAGCAGTACTTC.

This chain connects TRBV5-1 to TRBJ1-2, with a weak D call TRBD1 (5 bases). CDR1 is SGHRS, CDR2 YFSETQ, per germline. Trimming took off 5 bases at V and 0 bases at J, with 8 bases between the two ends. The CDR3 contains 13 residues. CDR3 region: CASSAGTNYGYTF. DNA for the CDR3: TGCGCCAGCAGTGCAGGGACTAACTATGGCTACACCTTC.

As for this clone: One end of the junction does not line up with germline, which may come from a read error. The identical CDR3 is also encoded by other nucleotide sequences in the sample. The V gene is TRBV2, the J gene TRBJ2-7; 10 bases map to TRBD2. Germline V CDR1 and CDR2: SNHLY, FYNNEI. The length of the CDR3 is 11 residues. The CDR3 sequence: CASGGANEQYF. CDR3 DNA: TGCGCCAGCGGGGGGGCGAACGAGCAGTACTTC.

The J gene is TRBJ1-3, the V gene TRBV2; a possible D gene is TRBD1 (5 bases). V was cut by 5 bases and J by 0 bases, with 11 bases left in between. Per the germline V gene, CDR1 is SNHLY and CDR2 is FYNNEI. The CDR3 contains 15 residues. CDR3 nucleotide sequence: TGTGCCAGCAGTTACAGGCTCCGCTCTGGAAACACCATATATTTT. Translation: CASSYRLRSGNTIYF.

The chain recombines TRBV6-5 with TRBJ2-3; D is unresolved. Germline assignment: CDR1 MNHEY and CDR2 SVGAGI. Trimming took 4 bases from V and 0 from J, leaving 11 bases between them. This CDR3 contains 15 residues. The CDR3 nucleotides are TGTGCCAGCAGTTTACGGAGCGTTAGCACAGATACGCAGTATTTT. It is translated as CASSLRSVSTDTQYF.

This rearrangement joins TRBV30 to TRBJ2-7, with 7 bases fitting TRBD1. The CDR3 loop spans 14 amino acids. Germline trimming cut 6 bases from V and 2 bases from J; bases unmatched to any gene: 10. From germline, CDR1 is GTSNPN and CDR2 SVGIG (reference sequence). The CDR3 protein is CACYEGAGPYEQYF. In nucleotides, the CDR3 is TGTGCCTGTTATGAGGGGGCAGGCCCCTACGAGCAGTACTTC.

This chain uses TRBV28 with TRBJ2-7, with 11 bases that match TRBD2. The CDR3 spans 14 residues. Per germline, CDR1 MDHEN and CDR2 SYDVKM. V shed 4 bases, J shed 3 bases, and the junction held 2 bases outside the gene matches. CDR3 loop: CASSWLAGGYEQYF. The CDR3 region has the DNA TGTGCCAGCAGTTGGCTAGCGGGAGGCTACGAGCAGTACTTC.

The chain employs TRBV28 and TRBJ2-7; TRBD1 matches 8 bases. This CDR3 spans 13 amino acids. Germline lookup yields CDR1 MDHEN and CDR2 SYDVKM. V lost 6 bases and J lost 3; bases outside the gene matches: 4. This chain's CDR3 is CASSMTGDYEQYF. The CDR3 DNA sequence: TGTGCCAGCAGCATGACAGGGGACTACGAGCAGTACTTC.

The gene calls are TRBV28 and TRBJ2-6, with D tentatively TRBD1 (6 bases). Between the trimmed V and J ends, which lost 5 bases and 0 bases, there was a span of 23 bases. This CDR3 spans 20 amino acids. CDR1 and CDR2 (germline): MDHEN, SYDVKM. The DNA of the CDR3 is TGTGCCAGCAGTATCCACCAGGGGTATTGGCAATCCTCTGGGGCCAACGTCCTGACTTTC. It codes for CASSIHQGYWQSSGANVLTF.

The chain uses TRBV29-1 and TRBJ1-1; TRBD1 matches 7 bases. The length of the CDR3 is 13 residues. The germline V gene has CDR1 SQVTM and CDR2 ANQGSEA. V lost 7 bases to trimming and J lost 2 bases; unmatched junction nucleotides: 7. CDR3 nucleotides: TGCAGCGAAGCACAGGGGTCTAACACTGAAGCTTTCTTT. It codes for CSEAQGSNTEAFF.

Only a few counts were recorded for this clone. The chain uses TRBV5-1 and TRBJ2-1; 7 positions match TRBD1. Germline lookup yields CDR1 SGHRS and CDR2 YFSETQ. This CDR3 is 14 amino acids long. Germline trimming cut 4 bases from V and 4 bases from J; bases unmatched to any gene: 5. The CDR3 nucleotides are TGCGCCAGCAGCGGCTCACAGGGGTACAATGAGCAGTTCTTC. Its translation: CASSGSQGYNEQFF.

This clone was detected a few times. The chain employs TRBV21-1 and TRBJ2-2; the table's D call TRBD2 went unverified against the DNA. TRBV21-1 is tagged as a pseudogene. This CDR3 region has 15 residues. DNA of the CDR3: TGTGCCAGCCCGAAAGCGGGAGTGGCGGAGGGGGAGCTGTTTTTT. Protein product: CASPKAGVAEGELFF.

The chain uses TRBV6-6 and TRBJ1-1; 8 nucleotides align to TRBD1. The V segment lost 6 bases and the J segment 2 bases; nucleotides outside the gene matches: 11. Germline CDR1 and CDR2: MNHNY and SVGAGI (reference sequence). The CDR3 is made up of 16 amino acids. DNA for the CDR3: TGTGCCAGCAGGCTTGCAGGGGGCGCGATAAACACTGAAGCTTTCTTT. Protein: CASRLAGGAINTEAFF.

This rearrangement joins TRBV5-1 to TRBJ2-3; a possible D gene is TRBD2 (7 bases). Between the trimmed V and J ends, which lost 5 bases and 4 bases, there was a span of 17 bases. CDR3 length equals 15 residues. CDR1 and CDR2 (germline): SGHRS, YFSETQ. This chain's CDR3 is CASRKTGGGPDTQYF. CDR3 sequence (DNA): TGCGCCAGCAGAAAAACGGGGGGCGGCCCAGATACGCAGTATTTT.

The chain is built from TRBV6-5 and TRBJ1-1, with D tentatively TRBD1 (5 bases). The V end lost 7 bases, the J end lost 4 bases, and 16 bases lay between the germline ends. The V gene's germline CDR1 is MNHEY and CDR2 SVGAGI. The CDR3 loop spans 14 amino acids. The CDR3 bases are TGTGCCAGCACCAAGGAGGGGTGGCCCACTGAAGCTTTCTTT. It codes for CASTKEGWPTEAFF.